Described below is a single TCR beta chain sequence and its context. This sample was taken from a study of control samples from healthy donors and cancer patients. The CDR3 consists of 14 residues. Germline V lookup: CDR1 SGHAT, CDR2 FQNNGV. V lost 3 bases and J lost 7, with 13 bases in between. The protocol was immunoSEQ multiplex PCR, while the TCRdb copy is restricted to in-frame clones and leaves out a portion. The sample shows some 150,000 clones, 91% of them seen only once. Specimen: blood. The chain is built from TRBV11-2 and TRBJ2-1; D is tentatively TRBD1 or TRBD2 (6 bases each). This TCR was sampled from a woman aged 25 to 39 in good health. The CDR3 DNA sequence: TGTGCCAGCAGCTTGGAGCGGAGGGGGAATGAGCAGTTCTTC. This gives the protein CASSLERRGNEQFF.